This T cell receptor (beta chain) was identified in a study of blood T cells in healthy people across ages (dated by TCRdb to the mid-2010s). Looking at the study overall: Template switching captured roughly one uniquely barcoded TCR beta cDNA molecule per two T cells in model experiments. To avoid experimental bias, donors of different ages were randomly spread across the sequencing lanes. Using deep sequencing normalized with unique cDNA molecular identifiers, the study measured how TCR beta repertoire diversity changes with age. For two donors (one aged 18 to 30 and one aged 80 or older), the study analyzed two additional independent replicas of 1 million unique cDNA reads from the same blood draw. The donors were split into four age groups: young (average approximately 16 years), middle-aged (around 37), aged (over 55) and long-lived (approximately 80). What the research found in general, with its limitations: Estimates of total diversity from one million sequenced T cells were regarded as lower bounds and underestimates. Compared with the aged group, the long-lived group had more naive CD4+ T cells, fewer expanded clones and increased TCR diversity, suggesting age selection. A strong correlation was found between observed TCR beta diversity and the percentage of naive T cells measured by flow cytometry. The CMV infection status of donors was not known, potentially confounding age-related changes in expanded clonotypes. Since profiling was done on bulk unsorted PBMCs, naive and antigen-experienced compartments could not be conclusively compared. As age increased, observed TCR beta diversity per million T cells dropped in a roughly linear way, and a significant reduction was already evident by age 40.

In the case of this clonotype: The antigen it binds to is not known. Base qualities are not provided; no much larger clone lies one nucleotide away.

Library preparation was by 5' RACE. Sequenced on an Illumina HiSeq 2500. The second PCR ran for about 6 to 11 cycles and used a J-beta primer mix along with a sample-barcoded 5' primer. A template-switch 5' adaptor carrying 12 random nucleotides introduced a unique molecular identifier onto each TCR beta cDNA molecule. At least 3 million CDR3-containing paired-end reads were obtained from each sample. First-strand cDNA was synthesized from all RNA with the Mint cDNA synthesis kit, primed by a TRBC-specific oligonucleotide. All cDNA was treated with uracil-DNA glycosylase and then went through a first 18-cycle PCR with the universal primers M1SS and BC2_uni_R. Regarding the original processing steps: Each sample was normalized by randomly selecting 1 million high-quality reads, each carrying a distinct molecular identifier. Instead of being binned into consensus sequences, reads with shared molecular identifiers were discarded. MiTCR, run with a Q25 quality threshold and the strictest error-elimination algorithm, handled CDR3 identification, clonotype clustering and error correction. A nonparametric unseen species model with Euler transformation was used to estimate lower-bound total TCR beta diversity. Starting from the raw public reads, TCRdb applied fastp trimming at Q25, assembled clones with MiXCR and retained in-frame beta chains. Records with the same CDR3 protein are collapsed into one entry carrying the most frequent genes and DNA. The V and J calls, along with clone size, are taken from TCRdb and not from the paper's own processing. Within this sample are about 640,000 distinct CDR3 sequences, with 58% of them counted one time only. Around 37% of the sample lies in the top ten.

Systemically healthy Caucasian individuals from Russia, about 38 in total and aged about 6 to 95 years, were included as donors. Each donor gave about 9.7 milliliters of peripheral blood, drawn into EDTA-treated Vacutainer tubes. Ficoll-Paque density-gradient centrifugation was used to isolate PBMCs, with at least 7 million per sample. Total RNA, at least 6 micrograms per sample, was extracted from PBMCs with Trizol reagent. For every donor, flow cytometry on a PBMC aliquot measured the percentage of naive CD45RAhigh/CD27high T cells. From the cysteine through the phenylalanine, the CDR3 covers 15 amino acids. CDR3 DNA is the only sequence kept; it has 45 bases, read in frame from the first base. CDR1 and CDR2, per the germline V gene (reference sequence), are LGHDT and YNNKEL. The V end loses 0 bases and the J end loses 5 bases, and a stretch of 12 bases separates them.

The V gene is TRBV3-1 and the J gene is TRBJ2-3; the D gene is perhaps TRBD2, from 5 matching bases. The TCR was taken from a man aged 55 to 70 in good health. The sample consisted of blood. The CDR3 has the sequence CASSQDRGQRDTQYF. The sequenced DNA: TGTGCCAGCAGCCAAGATCGGGGTCAGAGAGATACGCAGTATTTT.